This T cell receptor (beta chain) was documented in a study of T cells in localized non-small cell lung cancer. To note about this clone: The target antigen is unknown.

The V and J ends lost 2 bases and 7 bases respectively, with 8 bases between them. Per the germline V gene, CDR1 is MNHNS and CDR2 is SASEGT. This CDR3 has 12 residues. Using immunoSEQ multiplex PCR, the repertoire was profiled, and TCRdb retains in-frame clones only, with some absent. The sample lists 40,000 or so clones, around 87% occurring once. Study-wide results and caveats: Greater blood T cell density accompanied longer overall survival. Measurement of T cell clonality placed uninvolved adjacent lung highest, above the level in tumor. When the top 100 tumor clones were examined, a median about 60 of them also appeared in the adjacent lung, which was paired and uninvolved.

The TCR originated in a man aged 40 to 70 with stage I lung adenocarcinoma. Sequences were derived from peripheral blood, sampled before any cancer treatment. The rearrangement links TRBV6-1 to TRBJ1-2; a weak D match, TRBD1 (5 bases). For the CDR3, the DNA is TGTGCCAGCAGTGAAATTGGGGCTGGCTACACCTTC. Translation gives CASSEIGAGYTF.